This T cell receptor beta chain is from a study of blood T cell repertoires in COVID-19. Profiled with immunoSEQ multiplex PCR; TCRdb holds only in-frame clones, not every one. The sample yields 200,000 to 250,000 clones, 88% seen once. The CDR3 spans 16 residues. After removal of 2 bases from V and 1 base from J, the junction contained 4 bases not matched to a gene. Germline CDR1 reads SGHDT; CDR2 reads YYEEEE. The rearrangement links TRBV5-6 to TRBJ2-1; 9 bases match TRBD2. Material for sequencing was PBMCs or T cells enriched from blood (not recorded which). The TCR originated in a woman under 40 who had recovered from COVID-19. CDR3 amino acids: CASSFGGGASYNEQFF. In DNA form, the CDR3 reads TGTGCCAGCAGCTTCGGCGGGGGGGCGTCCTACAATGAGCAGTTCTTC. The complete variable domain, with remaining parts taken from reference TRBV5-6 and TRBJ2-1, reads DAGVTQSPTHLIKTRGQQVTLRCSPKSGHDTVSWYQQALGQGPQFIFQYYEEEERQRGNFPDRFSGHQFPNYSSELNVNALLLGDSALYLCASSFGGGASYNEQFFGPGTRLTVL.